The rows below give T cell receptor beta chains drawn from one sample of a study of control samples from healthy donors and cancer patients. The data were produced by immunoSEQ multiplex PCR, yet TCRdb's version contains in-frame clones alone and is incomplete. The sample carries roughly 130,000 clones, approximately 94% recorded once. The sequencing sample was made of PBMCs. The receptor set was obtained from a man between 50 and 59 years old with head and neck cancer. Both conserved end residues are part of each CDR3. The D gene is left open where the match is weak. Expanded clones are given a class, and other clones once, few, many or no size at all.

abundance: once; d_gene: .; j_gene: TRBJ2-5; v_gene: TRBV5-1; CDR3nt: TGCGCCAGCAGCAAAGGGGCCACAAAAGAGACCCAGTACTTC; CDR3aa: CASSKGATKETQYF
abundance: .; d_gene: .; j_gene: TRBJ1-2; v_gene: TRBV28; CDR3nt: TGTGCCAGCAGTTTATCCCCCCGTAGGGGCGGCTACACCTTC; CDR3aa: CASSLSPRRGGYTF
abundance: .; d_gene: TRBD1; j_gene: TRBJ1-1; v_gene: TRBV29-1; CDR3nt: TGCAGCGTCGTTCCAGGGGGAGGGTTTATCACTGAAGCTTTCTTT; CDR3aa: CSVVPGGGFITEAFF
abundance: .; d_gene: .; j_gene: TRBJ2-4; v_gene: TRBV28; CDR3nt: TGTGCCAGCAGTTGGTCCACTCAGGGGAACATTCAGTACTTC; CDR3aa: CASSWSTQGNIQYF
abundance: once; d_gene: .; j_gene: TRBJ1-2; v_gene: TRBV7-2; CDR3nt: TGTGCCAGCAGCTTAACGGCGGGCAGCCCCTATGGCTACACCTTC; CDR3aa: CASSLTAGSPYGYTF
abundance: .; d_gene: TRBD1; j_gene: TRBJ1-5; v_gene: TRBV5-1; CDR3nt: TGCGCCAGCAGCACAGGGACAGGGAATCAGCCCCAGCATTTT; CDR3aa: CASSTGTGNQPQHF
abundance: .; d_gene: .; j_gene: TRBJ1-2; v_gene: TRBV9; CDR3nt: TGTGCCAGCAGCGTGGGGGACAAAGCAGTGGCTAACTATGGCTACACCTTC; CDR3aa: CASSVGDKAVANYGYTF
abundance: .; d_gene: .; j_gene: TRBJ2-1; v_gene: TRBV12-3/TRBV12-4; CDR3nt: TGTGCCAGCAGCGGTAAAGACAATGAGCAGTTCTTC; CDR3aa: CASSGKDNEQFF
abundance: .; d_gene: .; j_gene: TRBJ1-5; v_gene: TRBV7-8; CDR3nt: TGTGCCAGCAACCTGGGGAGCAATCAGCCCCAGCATTTT; CDR3aa: CASNLGSNQPQHF
abundance: .; d_gene: .; j_gene: TRBJ2-7; v_gene: TRBV11-2; CDR3nt: TGTGCCAGCAGCCACCCTCCCCTGGGGCTCTCCTACGAGCAGTACTTC; CDR3aa: CASSHPPLGLSYEQYF
abundance: .; d_gene: TRBD1; j_gene: TRBJ1-5; v_gene: TRBV29-1; CDR3nt: TGCAGCGTTGGACAGGGGAATCAGCCCCAGCATTTT; CDR3aa: CSVGQGNQPQHF
abundance: .; d_gene: .; j_gene: TRBJ1-5; v_gene: TRBV9; CDR3nt: TGTGCCAGCAGCGTAGACCCCGGCAGTGCTCAGCCCCAGCATTTT; CDR3aa: CASSVDPGSAQPQHF